This record looks at one T cell receptor (beta chain) sequence and its context. What it recognizes is unknown. V was clipped by 4 bases and J by 4 bases; unmatched bases: 5. The CDR3 is 14 residues long. Germline V lookup: CDR1 MNHNS, CDR2 SASEGT. This sample stems from a study of cytomegalovirus exposure and HLA in healthy donors. Study-wide results and limits: A later analysis by the authors found several of the most significant clusters apparently linked to common viral pathogens.

With 60 Vbeta and 13 Jbeta primers, the PCR was carried out. The data were produced by immunoSEQ multiplex PCR, yet TCRdb's version contains in-frame clones alone and is incomplete. The sample contains 110,000 to 150,000 clones, about 74% of which appear only once. The chain couples TRBV6-1 to TRBJ2-7; TRBD2 aligns across 9 bases. The sequence came from a woman aged 40 to 50 in good health and CMV-seronegative. Sequencing used PBMCs. This chain's CDR3 is CASSVGGGGYEQYF. The CDR3 DNA follows: TGTGCCAGCAGTGTCGGCGGGGGGGGGTACGAGCAGTACTTC.